This TCR beta chain emerged from a study of T cell repertoires in cytomegalovirus infection. Turning to the study itself: Evidence of both CMV infection and a matching HLA type came from public TCR beta signatures.

Ten or more counts support this clonotype. The CDR3 has 16 amino acids. Germline CDR1 reads MNHEY; CDR2 reads SMNVEV (reference sequence). Trimming took 5 bases from V and 9 from J; bases not matched to a gene: 17. MiXCR was run by TCRdb on the reads, yielding one entry per CDR3 protein. The sample has approximately 500,000 distinct CDR3 sequences; approximately 15% are singletons. The receptor's source is a human donor in good health (CMV status not recorded). Some clones in this sample may be carry-over from other donors' samples. Sequencing was performed on CD8+ T cells from PBMCs. The genes are TRBV27 and TRBJ1-2; 8 bases map to TRBD1. The CDR3 DNA follows: TGTGCCAGCAGTGCACCACCGGTGACAGGGGAGTGGCGCTACACCTTC. Translated: CASSAPPVTGEWRYTF.